The clone carrying this T cell receptor (beta chain) was counted a few times. The source of the sample is a study of blood T cell repertoires in COVID-19. Here immunoSEQ multiplex PCR was the method, and the copy in TCRdb shows in-frame clones only, minus some. This sample carries some 340,000 clones, roughly 90% of them seen once, and the ten largest clones take about 4.2%. Per the germline V gene, CDR1 is SGHDN and CDR2 is FVKESK. The CDR3 has 13 amino acids. The ends were cut back, 4 bases at V and 8 bases at J, with 14 bases in the middle. The V gene is TRBV14, the J gene TRBJ1-1; no clear D. The sequence was collected from a young woman who had been exposed to COVID-19. The sequenced material came from PBMCs or T cells enriched from blood (not recorded which). CDR3 protein: CASSPPVSPEAFF. The CDR3 DNA is TGTGCCAGCAGCCCTCCGGTGTCCCCAGAAGCTTTCTTT. Together with reference TRBV14 and TRBJ1-1, the CDR3 gives the full variable domain: EAGVTQFPSHSVIEKGQTVTLRCDPISGHDNLYWYRRVMGKEIKFLLHFVKESKQDESGMPNNRFLAERTGGTYSTLKVQPAELEDSGVYFCASSPPVSPEAFFGQGTRLTVV.